This TCR beta chain derives from a study of T cell responses to AZD1222 COVID-19 vaccine. The CDR3 has 16 amino acids. The ends were cut back, 1 base at V and 1 base at J, with 12 bases in the middle. Germline V gene data show CDR1 as LGHNT and CDR2 as FRNRAP. Repertoires were generated with immunoSEQ multiplex PCR, while TCRdb's copy carries only in-frame clones and drops some. The sample yields 150,000 or so clones, 90% seen once. This clone was picked up one time. Its antigen remains unknown. Study results and limitations: Among AZD1222 vaccinees, only 5 to 7 were seropositive at baseline.

The sample in question was peripheral blood, obtained on day 0 of AZD1222 vaccination. The clonotype was recovered from an adult in good health. The chain carries TRBV12-5 and TRBJ2-3; D is uncertain. CDR3 in amino acids: CASGLGPTGGTDTQYF. The CDR3, as DNA: TGTGCTAGTGGTTTGGGGCCGACTGGAGGCACAGATACGCAGTATTTT.